The following is a TCR beta chain sequence with its context. Antigen unknown. In germline, CDR1 is LGHNA, CDR2 YSLEER. The CDR3 spans 18 residues. With 1 base clipped from V and 2 bases from J, the junction kept 8 bases outside the gene matches. The source of the sample is a study of cytomegalovirus exposure and HLA in healthy donors. Study background: Sequencing of 150 million to 200 million T cells in an earlier analysis found 95 million to 120 million unique TCR beta sequences. The study, taken as a whole, reports: Reports showed the classifier diagnosing cytomegalovirus status with high specificity and sensitivity. It was 164 TCR beta chains that were listed as cytomegalovirus-associated.

PCR employed 60 Vbeta and 13 Jbeta primers. The repertoire was sequenced with immunoSEQ multiplex PCR; TCRdb's copy has only in-frame clones and lacks some. This table holds 150,000 to 200,000 clones, under 85% found once. This TCR was recovered from a human donor in good health. J is TRBJ2-3 and V is TRBV4-3; 11 bases align to TRBD2. Sequences were obtained from PBMCs. The CDR3 loop reads CASSQGDLAGGPTDTQYF. The CDR3 bases are TGCGCCAGCAGCCAAGGTGACCTAGCGGGGGGCCCCACAGATACGCAGTATTTT.